A selection of T cell receptor beta chains follows, all from one sample in a study of blood T cell repertoires in COVID-19. Data came from immunoSEQ multiplex PCR; TCRdb stores just in-frame clones and leaves some out. Of about 290,000 clones in the sample, roughly 89% were seen once. Material: peripheral blood. Receptors were obtained from a woman aged 30 to 39 with COVID-19, enrolled during active disease. CDR3s include the opening cysteine and the closing phenylalanine or tryptophan. A D gene is named only where the DNA matches it firmly. A row's size may be missing; if present it is once, few, many or a size class.

NA | TRBJ1-5 | NA | TRBV6-5 | TGTGCCAGCAGTTTTCGACAGTACAATCAGCCCCAGCATTTT | CASSFRQYNQPQHF
NA | TRBJ1-1 | NA | TRBV18 | TGTGCCAGCTCACCCCAGGGCACTGAAGCTTTCTTT | CASSPQGTEAFF
TRBD1 | TRBJ2-7 | NA | TRBV5-6 | TGTGCCAGCAGGAAACAGGGGGCTGCCTACGAGCAGTACTTC | CASRKQGAAYEQYF
NA | TRBJ1-5 | NA | TRBV15 | TGTGCCACCAGCAGATCTACGACAGCTAATCAGCCCCAGCATTTT | CATSRSTTANQPQHF
TRBD1 | TRBJ1-2 | NA | TRBV5-1 | TGCGCCAGCACCACCGGCCCCGGGACAGGTATCGTAGGCTACACCTTC | CASTTGPGTGIVGYTF
TRBD1 | TRBJ2-7 | NA | TRBV19 | TGTGCCAGTAGTATAGTTGCGACAGGGATCTACGAGCAGTACTTC | CASSIVATGIYEQYF
TRBD1 | TRBJ1-2 | few | TRBV19 | TGTGCCAGTAGCCCCGGGACAGGGCATGGCTACACCTTC | CASSPGTGHGYTF
TRBD1 | TRBJ1-2 | NA | TRBV19 | TGTGCCAGTAGCCCCGACAGGGGAAAGGGCTACACCTTC | CASSPDRGKGYTF
NA | TRBJ1-2 | NA | TRBV5-4 | TGTGCCAGCAGCTTGGGAGTAAACGGCTACACCTTC | CASSLGVNGYTF
NA | TRBJ1-1 | NA | TRBV27 | TGTGCCAGCAGTTACGCGACGGAGCTTGAAGCTTTCTTT | CASSYATELEAFF
TRBD1 | TRBJ1-2 | NA | TRBV5-1 | TGCGCCAGCAGCTCACCCGGACAGGTCTATGGCTACACCTTC | CASSSPGQVYGYTF
TRBD2 | TRBJ2-7 | NA | TRBV7-9 | TGTGCCAGCAGCCTCCTGGGACTAGCCTCCTCCGAGCAGTACTTC | CASSLLGLASSEQYF
NA | TRBJ2-5 | NA | TRBV2 | TGTGCCACAGGACAGAACCAAGAGACCCAGTACTTC | CATGQNQETQYF
NA | TRBJ2-7 | NA | TRBV24-1 | TGTGCCACCAGTCCGGAGGCCTACGAGCAGTACTTC | CATSPEAYEQYF
NA | TRBJ1-5 | NA | TRBV24-1 | TGTGCCACCAGTGATAGCAGGGAAGCTGGTCAGCCCCAGCATTTT | CATSDSREAGQPQHF
NA | TRBJ1-5 | NA | TRBV6-1 | TGTGCCAGCAGTGAAGTCCACTTCAATCAGCCCCAGCATTTT | CASSEVHFNQPQHF
TRBD1 | TRBJ2-7 | NA | TRBV3-1/TRBV3-2 | TGTGCCAGCAGCCAAGTTCAGGGGGCCCACGAGCAGTACTTC | CASSQVQGAHEQYF
NA | TRBJ2-7 | NA | TRBV28 | TGTGCCAGCAGTTTAAACAGGGTTTCCTACGAGCAGTACTTC | CASSLNRVSYEQYF
NA | TRBJ1-2 | NA | TRBV3-1/TRBV3-2 | TGTGCCAGCAGCCTCGGCCGGCGGGGGTTAGTTGGCTACACCTTC | CASSLGRRGLVGYTF
NA | TRBJ2-7 | NA | TRBV27 | TGTGCCAGCAGTACTCCGGGACTGGGACCTGGGCAGTACTTC | CASSTPGLGPGQYF
NA | TRBJ1-2 | NA | TRBV6-5 | TGTGCCAGCAGTTCCCGGGGGGGAATGCGGGGCTACACCTTC | CASSSRGGMRGYTF
NA | TRBJ1-4 | many | TRBV2 | TGTGCCAGCATGACCGGGTGGACTAATGAAAAACTGTTTTTT | CASMTGWTNEKLFF
NA | TRBJ2-1 | NA | TRBV4-1 | TGCGCCAGCGAAGCCACGGTAGGACATATGAATGAGCAGTTCTTC | CASEATVGHMNEQFF
TRBD1 | TRBJ1-3 | NA | TRBV5-5 | TGTGCCAGCAGCCGGGGACAGGGGGGAAACACCATATATTTT | CASSRGQGGNTIYF
NA | TRBJ1-6 | NA | TRBV7-2 | TGTGCCAGCAGCTTAGCGCGTGGGGCGCAAGGTAATTCACCCCTCCACTTT | CASSLARGAQGNSPLHF
TRBD1 | TRBJ1-2 | NA | TRBV2 | TGTGCCAGCACCCGGACAGGGGGGAACTATGGCTACACCTTC | CASTRTGGNYGYTF
NA | TRBJ2-3 | NA | TRBV28 | TGTGCCAGCAGCCATCAGGGCACAGATACGCAGTATTTT | CASSHQGTDTQYF
NA | TRBJ1-4 | NA | TRBV18 | TGTGCCAGCTCACAACAGGGTCCACTGTTTTTT | CASSQQGPLFF
NA | TRBJ2-2 | NA | TRBV5-1 | TGCGCCAGCACCCCTAGGGGGGGGGCGAACACCGGGGAGCTGTTTTTT | CASTPRGGANTGELFF
TRBD2 | TRBJ2-1 | NA | TRBV20-1 | TGCAGTGCTAGTCCCCAACTAGCGGGGTCCAATGAGCAGTTCTTC | CSASPQLAGSNEQFF